These 28 T cell receptor beta chains were all obtained from the same sample, sequenced in a study of blood T cell repertoires in COVID-19. Method: immunoSEQ multiplex PCR; TCRdb's copy keeps in-frame clones and lacks some. The table includes about 120,000 clones, over 80% detected once. The sequencing sample was made of peripheral blood. These TCRs come from a man aged 25 to 40 with acute or convalescent COVID-19.

The V call is TRBV19, the J call TRBJ2-5; D is unclear. This CDR3 comprises 15 residues. Per germline, CDR1 LNHDA and CDR2 SQIVND (reference sequence). V was shortened by 0 bases and J by 2 bases, with 10 bases between the two germline ends. CDR3: CASSIDRTRQETQYF. The CDR3 DNA is TGTGCCAGTAGTATAGATCGAACGCGTCAAGAGACCCAGTACTTC.

V usage is TRBV15 and J usage is TRBJ2-2; D is unclear. CDR3 size: 12 residues. V lost 3 bases, J lost 7 bases, and 6 bases lay in between. Germline-derived CDR1 and CDR2 are LNHNV and YYDKDF (reference sequence). CDR3 bases: TGTGCCACCAGCAGTGGTAGCGGGGAGCTGTTTTTT. Protein sequence: CATSSGSGELFF.

V gene TRBV10-2 combines with J gene TRBJ2-3; TRBD1 agrees at 7 bases. V lost 7 bases and J lost 4; bases outside the gene matches: 8. CDR1 is WSHSY and CDR2 is SAAADI in the germline V gene. The CDR3 has 14 residues. Here the CDR3 DNA reads TGCGCCAGCACCGAGACAGGGTGGGCAGATACGCAGTATTTT. The encoded protein is CASTETGWADTQYF.

This chain uses TRBV5-4 with TRBJ2-3, with 8 bases lining up with TRBD2. The length of the CDR3 is 13 residues. Trimming removed 4 bases from V and 6 bases from J; junction bases left unmatched: 4. CDR1 is SGHNT, CDR2 YYREEE, per germline (reference sequence). The CDR3 DNA sequence: TGTGCCAGCAGCACTAGACTAGCGGATACGCAGTATTTT. It yields the protein CASSTRLADTQYF.

This rearrangement joins TRBV16 to TRBJ1-5, with D perhaps TRBD1 (5 bases). The CDR3 extends over 13 amino acids. V was cut by 3 bases and J by 7 bases, with 10 bases left in between. CDR1 KGHSY and CDR2 FQNENV come from the germline V gene. The DNA for the CDR3 is TGTGCCAGCAGCCAGGGGGGAGACCAGCCCCAGCATTTT. Translation: CASSQGGDQPQHF.

V is TRBV10-1 and J is TRBJ2-5; D possibly corresponds to TRBD2 (5 bases). Germline CDR1 and CDR2: WNHNN and SYGVQD (reference sequence). V lost 5 bases and J 4 bases, leaving 11 bases between the germline ends. This CDR3 spans 13 amino acids. The CDR3, as DNA: TGCGCCAGCAGTAGGGAGTTAGGAGAGACCCAGTACTTC. It codes for CASSRELGETQYF.

The gene calls are TRBV6-5 and TRBJ1-2, with no clear D. V was pared by 7 bases and J by 5 bases, with 14 bases between. This CDR3 comprises 13 residues. CDR1 is MNHEY, CDR2 SVGAGI, per germline. The CDR3 coding sequence is TGTGCCAGCACCCCCCACCGGCGGTATGGCTACACCTTC. Its translation: CASTPHRRYGYTF.

This sequence joins TRBV9 and TRBJ2-2; 7 bases line up with TRBD2. CDR1 and CDR2 from the germline V gene are SGDLS and YYNGEE. CDR3 length equals 16 residues. Losses at the gene ends were 4 bases for V and 4 bases for J; bases not matched to a gene: 10. The CDR3 bases are TGTGCCAGCAGCCCCGTTTTGCGGGAGAGCACCGGGGAGCTGTTTTTT. Protein product: CASSPVLRESTGELFF. Based on the CDR3 plus reference TRBV9 and TRBJ2-2, the full variable domain is DSGVTQTPKHLITATGQRVTLRCSPRSGDLSVYWYQQSLDQGLQFLIQYYNGEERAKGNILERFSAQQFPDLHSELNLSSLELGDSALYFCASSPVLRESTGELFFGEGSRLTVL.

V is TRBV4-2 and J is TRBJ1-5; D gene unclear. V was pared by 0 bases and J by 4 bases, with 10 bases between. Germline lookup yields CDR1 LGHNA and CDR2 YNFKEQ. The CDR3 totals 15 residues. The CDR3 region is CASSQDYSYNQPQHF. CDR3 DNA sequence: TGTGCCAGCAGCCAAGATTACAGTTATAATCAGCCCCAGCATTTT.

The V and J genes are TRBV20-1 and TRBJ2-1; TRBD2 is a possible D gene (6 bases). V lost 3 bases, J lost 2 bases, and 14 bases lay in between. CDR3 length: 15 amino acids. The germline V gene encodes CDR1 DFQATT and CDR2 SNEGSKA (reference sequence). CDR3 in amino acids: CSASPAGRAYNEQFF. DNA for the CDR3: TGCAGTGCTAGTCCGGCGGGACGAGCCTACAATGAGCAGTTCTTC.

The CDR3 nucleotides are TGTGCCAGCAGCCAAGATGGGGGGGTTCCGAACATTCAGTACTTC. It yields the protein CASSQDGGVPNIQYF. The chain joins TRBV3-1 (or the pseudogene TRBV3-2) to TRBJ2-4, with 7 bases identical to TRBD2. Losses at the gene ends were 0 bases for V and 7 bases for J; bases not matched to a gene: 6. The germline V gene encodes CDR1 LGHDT and CDR2 YNNKEL (reference sequence). The CDR3 contains 15 residues.

The chain employs TRBV2 and TRBJ2-3; 10 nucleotides agree with TRBD2. The length of the CDR3 is 14 residues. The germline V gene has CDR1 SNHLY and CDR2 FYNNEI. With 8 bases clipped from V and 0 bases from J, the junction kept 2 bases outside the gene matches. CDR3: CASERGGSTDTQYF. Here the CDR3 DNA reads TGTGCCAGCGAGCGGGGGGGTAGCACAGATACGCAGTATTTT.

J is TRBJ1-6 and V is TRBV14; 7 nucleotides agree with TRBD1. The germline V gene encodes CDR1 SGHDN and CDR2 FVKESK. CDR3 length equals 15 residues. The ends lost 3 bases at V and 4 bases at J; junction bases unmatched: 3. The CDR3: CASSQNRGYNSPLHF. The CDR3 DNA reads TGTGCCAGCAGCCAGAACAGGGGTTATAATTCACCCCTCCACTTT.

The chain combines TRBV9 with TRBJ2-7; the D is unclear. V was trimmed by 0 bases and J by 3 bases, leaving 13 bases between them. Looked up from germline, CDR1 is SGDLS and CDR2 is YYNGEE. CDR3 length: 15 amino acids. CDR3 sequence reads: CASSVDSRSLYEQYF. CDR3 nucleotide sequence: TGTGCCAGCAGCGTAGATTCGCGGTCGCTCTACGAGCAGTACTTC.

The J gene is TRBJ1-2, the V gene TRBV4-3; 7 nucleotides line up with TRBD1. V lost 1 base and J lost 4; bases outside the gene matches: 3. CDR1 LGHNA and CDR2 YSLEER come from the germline V gene. This CDR3 contains 14 residues. The CDR3: CASSQGGGSYGYTF. As DNA, the CDR3 is TGCGCCAGCAGCCAAGGAGGGGGCAGCTATGGCTACACCTTC.

The V and J genes are TRBV7-9 and TRBJ2-5; TRBD2 is a possible D gene (5 bases). Trimming took 0 bases from V and 4 from J, leaving 15 bases between them. Looked up from germline, CDR1 is SEHNR and CDR2 is FQNEAQ (reference sequence). The CDR3 sequence is 16 residues long. This chain's CDR3 is CASSLAPSSEGETQYF. CDR3 bases: TGTGCCAGCAGCTTAGCTCCCTCCAGCGAGGGAGAGACCCAGTACTTC.

The rearrangement uses TRBV5-1 and TRBJ1-1; D call uncertain. The CDR3 runs 14 residues. Germline CDR1 SGHRS, CDR2 YFSETQ. Trimming removed 2 bases from V and 4 bases from J, with 12 bases in between. The CDR3 reads CASSFPGEGTEAFF. The CDR3 DNA reads as TGCGCCAGCAGCTTCCCTGGGGAGGGCACTGAAGCTTTCTTT.

This clone was counted a single time. The V and J genes are TRBV3-1 (or the pseudogene TRBV3-2) and TRBJ2-1, with D perhaps TRBD2 (5 bases). Germline lookup yields CDR1 LGHDT and CDR2 YNNKEL (reference sequence). The V gene lost 8 bases and the J gene lost 7 bases, with 12 bases spanning the gap. The CDR3 runs 12 residues. The CDR3: CASARDVNEQFF. The CDR3 nucleotides are TGTGCCAGCGCCCGGGATGTGAATGAGCAGTTCTTC.

This chain uses TRBV4-3 with TRBJ2-1, with 8 bases matching TRBD2. The CDR3 is 16 amino acids. Trimming at V came to 0 bases and at J to 6 bases, leaving 7 bases not matched to a gene. CDR1 is LGHNA and CDR2 is YSLEER in the germline V gene. In nucleotides, the CDR3 is TGCGCCAGCAGCCAAGAGTGGGCGGGGGGATCCAATGAGCAGTTCTTC. Encoded protein: CASSQEWAGGSNEQFF.

The genes are TRBV28 and TRBJ2-1, with TRBD1 identical over 7 bases. The CDR3 sequence is 16 residues long. The V segment lost 6 bases and the J segment 0 bases; nucleotides outside the gene matches: 8. Germline V gene sequence: CDR1 MDHEN, CDR2 SYDVKM. In DNA form, the CDR3 reads TGTGCCAGCAGGGACCGGGACAGAAGCTCCTACAATGAGCAGTTCTTC. Its protein product is CASRDRDRSSYNEQFF.

This clone occurred once. The chain links TRBV30 to TRBJ2-7; D may be TRBD1 (6 bases). The germline V gene encodes CDR1 GTSNPN and CDR2 SVGIG (reference sequence). V lost 0 bases, J lost 4 bases, and 13 bases lay in between. The CDR3 consists of 14 residues. The CDR3 bases are TGTGCCTGGAGTGTCAACCTTGGACAGTACGAGCAGTACTTC. Translation gives CAWSVNLGQYEQYF.

The V gene is TRBV13, the J gene TRBJ1-6, with 8 bases fitting TRBD1. Trimming removed 0 bases from V and 14 bases from J; junction bases left unmatched: 9. Germline V CDR1 and CDR2: PRHDT, FYEKMQ (reference sequence). This CDR3 has 15 residues. This CDR3 is CASSLGGTGDFALHF. The CDR3 region has the DNA TGTGCCAGCAGCTTAGGAGGGACAGGAGACTTCGCCCTCCACTTT.

This chain connects TRBV27 to TRBJ1-4, with D perhaps matching TRBD1 (6 bases). This CDR3 spans 17 amino acids. Germline values: CDR1 MNHEY, CDR2 SMNVEV (reference sequence). V was shortened by 5 bases and J by 4 bases, with 20 bases between the two germline ends. The CDR3 DNA reads as TGTGCCAGCAGTGGCGGGGGCCCGGGGCTCCTTAATGAAAAACTGTTTTTT. Its translation is CASSGGGPGLLNEKLFF.

The chain uses TRBV7-6 and TRBJ2-2, with 11 bases identical to TRBD1. CDR1 SGHVS and CDR2 FNYEAQ come from the germline V gene. The CDR3 runs to 15 residues. J was trimmed by 4 bases and V by 3 bases; bases with no gene match: 1. CDR3 nucleotides: TGTGCCAGCAGCTTTGGGACAGGGGGCACCGGGGAGCTGTTTTTT. Translated, it gives CASSFGTGGTGELFF. The whole variable domain, remainder taken from reference TRBV7-6 and TRBJ2-2, is GAGVSQSPRYKVTKRGQDVALRCDPISGHVSLYWYRQALGQGPEFLTYFNYEAQQDKSGLPNDRFSAERPEGSISTLTIQRTEQRDSAMYRCASSFGTGGTGELFFGEGSRLTVL.

The rearrangement links TRBV20-1 to TRBJ2-7, with 7 bases aligning to TRBD1. The CDR3 length is 14 residues. The junction had 5 bases not matched to a gene; V was cut back by 3 bases and J by 0 bases. Looked up from germline, CDR1 is DFQATT and CDR2 is SNEGSKA (reference sequence). CDR3 sequence reads: CSASKGAPSYEQYF. The CDR3 DNA sequence: TGCAGTGCTAGTAAGGGGGCTCCCTCCTACGAGCAGTACTTC.

This clone has a single count. V gene TRBV7-2 combines with J gene TRBJ2-7, with TRBD2 as a possible D gene (5 bases). Trimming removed 5 bases at V and 0 bases at J, with 17 bases between. The CDR3 contains 16 residues. Germline values: CDR1 SGHTA, CDR2 FQGNSA. The CDR3 bases are TGTGCCAGCAGCGCTTCTGGACGGGATTCCTCCTACGAGCAGTACTTC. Translated, it gives CASSASGRDSSYEQYF.

The chain employs TRBV2 and TRBJ1-3; 8 bases match TRBD1. Germline V gene data show CDR1 as SNHLY and CDR2 as FYNNEI. This CDR3 spans 15 amino acids. The trim removed 5 bases at V and 0 bases at J, leaving 3 bases unmatched. In DNA form, the CDR3 reads TGTGCCAGCAGTCGGGACAGGAGCTCTGGAAACACCATATATTTT. Translation: CASSRDRSSGNTIYF.

This clone was picked up many times. J is TRBJ2-1 and V is TRBV11-2; possible D gene TRBD2, 7 bases. Germline values: CDR1 SGHAT, CDR2 FQNNGV. The CDR3 contains 16 residues. The V end was cut by 4 bases, the J end by 8 bases, with 21 bases between. DNA for the CDR3: TGTGCCAGCAGCTCCAGGGCGGCGGGGGCAGGTGATGAGCAGTTCTTC. Translating it yields CASSSRAAGAGDEQFF.